The 22 T cell receptor beta chains below were found in one sample sequenced in a study of cytotoxic CD8 clonotypes in ibrutinib-treated CLL. Data came from immunoSEQ multiplex PCR; TCRdb stores just in-frame clones and leaves some out. The table has 15,000 to 20,000 clones, around 85% seen once; the top ten hold roughly 5.8%. The sample consisted of PBMCs, taken before ibrutinib treatment. These receptors all come from a human donor with chronic lymphocytic leukemia.

The chain carries TRBV15 and TRBJ1-4; D might be TRBD1 (5 bases). CDR3 length: 14 residues. The germline CDR1 and CDR2 sequences are LNHNV and YYDKDF (reference sequence). V was clipped by 6 bases and J by 7 bases, with 15 bases between them. For the CDR3, the DNA is TGTGCCACCAGTAGCGGGGTGGGGCTTGAAAAACTGTTTTTT. It yields the protein CATSSGVGLEKLFF. Full variable domain (missing parts from reference TRBV15 and TRBJ1-4): DAMVIQNPRYQVTQFGKPVTLSCSQTLNHNVMYWYQQKSSQAPKLLFHYYDKDFNNEADTPDNFQSRRPNTSFCFLDIRSPGLGDTAMYLCATSSGVGLEKLFFGSGTQLSVL.

The genes are TRBV10-1 and TRBJ2-7; D gene unclear. This CDR3 contains 16 residues. Germline V gene sequence: CDR1 WNHNN, CDR2 SYGVQD (reference sequence). The ends were cut back, 6 bases at V and 1 base at J, with 19 bases in the middle. This chain's CDR3 is CASSASRDQPSYEQYF. The CDR3 coding sequence is TGCGCCAGCAGCGCCTCTCGCGATCAGCCTTCCTACGAGCAGTACTTC.

This chain joins TRBV10-3 and TRBJ2-1; D remains unclear. V lost 0 bases and J 7 bases, leaving 7 bases between the germline ends. The CDR3 is made up of 13 amino acids. Germline CDR1 is ENHRY and CDR2 is SYGVKD. CDR3 residues: CAISESWANEQFF. The CDR3 nucleotides read TGTGCCATCAGTGAGTCATGGGCTAATGAGCAGTTCTTC.

The J gene is TRBJ2-1, the V gene TRBV30, with TRBD2 matching over 11 bases. The CDR3 length is 19 residues. The V segment lost 4 bases and the J segment 0 bases; nucleotides outside the gene matches: 14. The V gene's germline CDR1 is GTSNPN and CDR2 SVGIG (reference sequence). CDR3 in DNA: TGTGCCTGGACCCGGTATAGCGGGGGGGATTATAGCTCCTACAATGAGCAGTTCTTC. This gives the protein CAWTRYSGGDYSSYNEQFF.

The V call is TRBV27, the J call TRBJ2-7; TRBD1 agrees at 8 bases. CDR1 is MNHEY and CDR2 is SMNVEV in the germline V gene (reference sequence). The CDR3 has 14 amino acids. With 6 bases clipped from V and 4 bases from J, the junction kept 8 bases outside the gene matches. CDR3 in DNA: TGTGCCAGCAGCCCAACCCGGACAGGGTACGAGCAGTACTTC. Residues: CASSPTRTGYEQYF.

The V call is TRBV4-1, the J call TRBJ2-7; D remains ambiguous. Trimming took off 0 bases at V and 2 bases at J, with 17 bases between the two ends. Germline loops: CDR1 MGHRA, CDR2 YSYEKL. The CDR3 is 17 amino acids. The DNA of the CDR3 is TGCGCCAGCAGCCAAGATCGGACCGGGTACGAGACCTACGAGCAGTACTTC. Encoded protein: CASSQDRTGYETYEQYF.

The rearrangement uses TRBV21-1 and TRBJ1-3. TRBV21-1 is an annotated pseudogene. The CDR3 contains 17 residues. The CDR3 loop reads CASRRILLQHARNTIYF. The CDR3 DNA reads TGTGCCAGCAGACGAATTTTGCTACAACACGCACGAAACACCATATATTTT.

J is TRBJ2-1 and V is TRBV28, with 9 bases fitting TRBD2. The CDR3 loop spans 13 amino acids. After removal of 4 bases from V and 7 bases from J, the junction contained 2 bases not matched to a gene. In germline, CDR1 is MDHEN, CDR2 SYDVKM. This CDR3 is CASSWSGGNEQFF. The CDR3 DNA is TGTGCCAGCAGTTGGAGCGGGGGGAATGAGCAGTTCTTC.

V usage is TRBV11-2 and J usage is TRBJ1-5; the match to TRBD1 covers 9 bases. This CDR3 has 14 residues. V shed 2 bases, J shed 12 bases, and the junction held 8 bases outside the gene matches. The germline V gene has CDR1 SGHAT and CDR2 FQNNGV. CDR3 coding DNA: TGTGCCAGCAGCTTAAACAGGGGGCTCTCGCGCCAGCATTTT. Translated, it gives CASSLNRGLSRQHF.

J is TRBJ2-3 and V is TRBV4-1, with D perhaps given as TRBD1 or TRBD2 (5 bases each). V lost 4 bases and J 0 bases, leaving 17 bases between the germline ends. The CDR3 extends over 17 amino acids. Germline V CDR1 and CDR2: MGHRA, YSYEKL. This CDR3 reads CASSRFEGIASTDTQYF. The CDR3 nucleotides are TGCGCCAGCAGCCGGTTCGAGGGGATAGCAAGCACAGATACGCAGTATTTT.

The chain links TRBV5-1 to TRBJ2-5; TRBD1 might be the D (6 bases). This CDR3 spans 15 amino acids. CDR1 and CDR2 from the germline V gene are SGHRS and YFSETQ. V lost 0 bases and J 7 bases, leaving 16 bases between the germline ends. The CDR3 DNA reads as TGCGCCAGCAGCTTGGTTGAAGCAGGGGTGGGGACCCAGTACTTC. Translated, it gives CASSLVEAGVGTQYF.

This chain links TRBV14 with TRBJ1-2; D may be TRBD1 (5 bases). Per the germline V gene, CDR1 is SGHDN and CDR2 is FVKESK. Trimming shortened V by 4 bases and J by 8 bases, and 11 bases separated the two germline ends. The CDR3 is made up of 12 amino acids. The chain's CDR3 is CASSPGEWGYTF. The CDR3, as DNA: TGTGCCAGCAGCCCGGGGGAGTGGGGCTACACCTTC.

V gene TRBV12-5 combines with J gene TRBJ1-1; a weak D match, TRBD1 (6 bases). Germline values: CDR1 LGHNT, CDR2 FRNRAP. With 6 bases removed from V and 6 bases from J, the gap between germline ends came to 17 bases. The CDR3 extends over 14 amino acids. The CDR3 coding sequence is TGTGCTAGTGGGAGGGGGGTCGAGGAAGCTGAAGCTTTCTTT. This translates into CASGRGVEEAEAFF.

The rearrangement joins TRBV7-6 to TRBJ1-6, with a weak D call TRBD1 (5 bases). CDR3 length: 15 amino acids. The V gene lost 1 base and the J gene lost 13 bases, with 17 bases spanning the gap. The germline gives CDR1 SGHVS, CDR2 FNYEAQ. The CDR3 is CASSLGGPREGPLHF. For the CDR3, the DNA is TGTGCCAGCAGCTTAGGCGGGCCGAGGGAGGGGCCCCTCCACTTT.

The J gene is TRBJ2-5, the V gene TRBV2, with D unclear. CDR1 SNHLY and CDR2 FYNNEI come from the germline V gene. The CDR3 covers 13 residues. V lost 4 bases to trimming and J lost 5 bases, with 11 bases between them. CDR3 nucleotides: TGTGCCAGCAGTGCTAACTATCGGGAGACCCAGTACTTC. It translates to CASSANYRETQYF.

This chain links TRBV25-1 with TRBJ1-2; TRBD1 might be the D (5 bases). The CDR3 is made up of 12 amino acids. The germline V gene encodes CDR1 MGHDK and CDR2 SYGVNS. Between the trimmed V and J ends, which lost 2 bases and 5 bases, there was a span of 6 bases. The CDR3 reads CASSEGGYGYTF. DNA for the CDR3: TGTGCCAGCAGTGAAGGGGGATATGGCTACACCTTC.

The chain joins TRBV7-9 to TRBJ2-1, with D perhaps matching TRBD2 (5 bases). V shed 2 bases and J shed 6 bases, with 14 bases lying between them. CDR3 length: 15 amino acids. Germline CDR1 is SEHNR and CDR2 is FQNEAQ (reference sequence). As DNA, the CDR3 is TGTGCCAGCAGCTTATATTTGGCGGGTTTCAATGAGCAGTTCTTC. It yields the protein CASSLYLAGFNEQFF.

Here the CDR3 reads CAISPDSVYGYTF. The CDR3 region has the DNA TGTGCCATCAGTCCGGACAGCGTCTATGGCTACACCTTC. The rearrangement uses TRBV10-3 and TRBJ1-2, with a possible D match to TRBD1 (6 bases). Deletions cut 5 bases from V and 4 bases from J, with 11 bases between. The germline V gene encodes CDR1 ENHRY and CDR2 SYGVKD. This CDR3 has 13 amino acids.

There are a few counts of this clone. The rearrangement joins TRBV7-9 to TRBJ1-6, with TRBD1 matching 9 bases. In germline, CDR1 is SEHNR, CDR2 FQNEAQ (reference sequence). V dropped 8 bases and J dropped 7; count of bases not matched to a gene: 9. The CDR3 is 15 amino acids. The CDR3 region has the DNA TGTGCCAGCTCTGGGGGGGGACAGGGCAATTCACCCCTCCACTTT. Protein sequence: CASSGGGQGNSPLHF.

The chain recombines TRBV7-9 with TRBJ1-3, with unresolved D. V lost 0 bases and J 2 bases, leaving 14 bases between the germline ends. This CDR3 spans 17 amino acids. Germline CDR1 is SEHNR and CDR2 is FQNEAQ (reference sequence). DNA of the CDR3: TGTGCCAGCAGCTTAGCCGGCAGGTTCATTACTGGAAACACCATATATTTT. It is translated as CASSLAGRFITGNTIYF.

The rearrangement links TRBV10-1 to TRBJ2-2; a possible D gene is TRBD1 (6 bases). There are 15 residues in the CDR3. Germline V gene lookup returns CDR1 WNHNN and CDR2 SYGVQD (reference sequence). Trimming removed 8 bases from V and 2 bases from J, with 15 bases in between. The CDR3 sequence: CASGRGGANTGELFF. CDR3 in DNA: TGCGCCAGCGGCCGAGGGGGAGCAAACACCGGGGAGCTGTTTTTT.

The J gene is TRBJ2-3, the V gene TRBV18, with D perhaps TRBD1 or TRBD2 (5 bases each). Germline CDR1 KGHSH, CDR2 LQKENI. The germline V and J ends were trimmed by 3 bases and 5 bases, with 15 bases remaining between them. The CDR3 loop spans 15 amino acids. For the CDR3, the DNA is TGTGCCAGCTCACCCCTGCAGGGTGGGGGAGATACGCAGTATTTT. This codes for CASSPLQGGGDTQYF.